The 20 T cell receptor beta chains below come from one sample, sequenced in a study of blood T cell repertoires in COVID-19 (dated by TCRdb to the early 2020s). Preparation of the library involved the immunoSEQ multiplex PCR assay. Sourced from immuneACCESS, this table was stored by TCRdb with only in-frame sequences that have V and J called. A share of the clones is absent; for the studies checked, an unresolved V gene accounts for under half, and the remainder has no known explanation. The sample table lists 300,000 to 400,000 clones, about 91% of them with a count of one. The top ten clonotypes cover 7.5% to 10% of the sample. The sequenced material came from peripheral blood. Receptors originate from a young man with COVID-19, enrolled during active disease.

The rearrangement uses TRBV29-1 and TRBJ1-4; 11 positions agree with TRBD1. CDR3 size: 15 residues. Germline V CDR1 and CDR2: SQVTM, ANQGSEA. With V trimmed by 4 bases and J by 6 bases, 7 bases remained unmatched. CDR3 DNA sequence: TGCAGCGTTGGTTCGGACAGGGGGCTAGATGAAAAACTGTTTTTT. Protein: CSVGSDRGLDEKLFF.

With respect to this clone: Compared with germline, one end of the junction differs, possibly owing to a read error. This rearrangement joins TRBV7-9 to TRBJ2-4, with 7 bases lining up with TRBD1. The CDR3 sequence is 12 residues long. The germline V gene has CDR1 SEHNR and CDR2 FQNEAQ (reference sequence). The CDR3 reads CASTRGQATVNF. The CDR3, as DNA: TGTGCCAGCACCCGTGGACAGGCGACCGTGAACTTC.

The chain links TRBV11-2 to TRBJ1-1; no reliable D call. Trimming took 6 bases from V and 1 from J, leaving 9 bases between them. The CDR3 runs 13 residues. CDR1 is SGHAT, CDR2 FQNNGV, per germline. CDR3 amino acids: CASSYNRNTEAFF. The CDR3 DNA reads TGTGCCAGCAGTTATAACAGGAACACTGAAGCTTTCTTT.

This chain uses TRBV27 with TRBJ1-4; tentatively, D is TRBD1 (5 bases). Germline V CDR1 and CDR2: MNHEY, SMNVEV (reference sequence). There are 14 residues in the CDR3. V was pared by 4 bases and J by 3 bases, with 9 bases between. CDR3 sequence reads: CASSSTAPNEKLFF. CDR3 DNA: TGTGCCAGCAGTTCGACAGCACCTAATGAAAAACTGTTTTTT.

The genes are TRBV7-2 and TRBJ1-4, with unresolved D. This CDR3 is built from 14 residues. The V end was cut by 6 bases, the J end by 5 bases, with 13 bases between. Germline values: CDR1 SGHTA, CDR2 FQGNSA. CDR3 sequence reads: CASSTEGGNEKLFF. CDR3 in DNA: TGTGCCAGCAGTACGGAGGGCGGGAATGAAAAACTGTTTTTT.

The chain uses TRBV19 and TRBJ2-7; D perhaps matches TRBD1 (5 bases). The germline V gene encodes CDR1 LNHDA and CDR2 SQIVND (reference sequence). The CDR3 loop spans 12 amino acids. V was pared by 2 bases and J by 6 bases, with 8 bases between. Written as DNA, the CDR3 is TGTGCCAGTAGTATAAGGGGCGGCGAGCAGTACTTC. This encodes CASSIRGGEQYF. Full variable domain (remainder filled in from reference TRBV19 and TRBJ2-7): DGGITQSPKYLFRKEGQNVTLSCEQNLNHDAMYWYRQDPGQGLRLIYYSQIVNDFQKGDIAEGYSVSREKKESFPLTVTSAQKNPTAFYLCASSIRGGEQYFGPGTRLTVT.

The V call is TRBV2, the J call TRBJ1-5; 7 bases map to TRBD1. From germline, CDR1 is SNHLY and CDR2 FYNNEI. V trimming: 8 bases; J trimming: 7 bases; junction bases outside the gene matches: 20. The CDR3 sequence is 17 residues long. CDR3 residues: CASGIQGFETNRQPQHF. The CDR3 nucleotides read TGTGCCAGCGGTATACAGGGGTTTGAGACTAATAGGCAGCCCCAGCATTTT.

The chain employs TRBV19 and TRBJ2-1; a weak D match, TRBD2 (5 bases). The CDR3 covers 14 residues. Germline CDR1 is LNHDA and CDR2 is SQIVND (reference sequence). The germline V and J ends were trimmed by 8 bases and 6 bases, with 17 bases remaining between them. CDR3 sequence reads: CASLPGGISNEQFF. CDR3 sequence (DNA): TGTGCCAGTCTTCCCGGAGGAATATCCAATGAGCAGTTCTTC.

The chain joins TRBV18 to TRBJ1-2, with TRBD1 matching 9 bases. The CDR3 contains 15 residues. CDR1 is KGHSH and CDR2 is LQKENI in the germline V gene. Trimming cost V 3 bases and J 3 bases; bases outside gene matches: 5. CDR3 loop: CASSPDRDRDYGYTF. CDR3 bases: TGTGCCAGCTCACCGGACCGGGACAGGGACTATGGCTACACCTTC.

The chain joins TRBV6-5 to TRBJ1-3, with D unresolved. Deletions cut 0 bases from V and 0 bases from J, with 9 bases between. The CDR3 has 16 amino acids. CDR1 and CDR2 from the germline V gene are MNHEY and SVGAGI. The CDR3 nucleotides read TGTGCCAGCAGTTACTCGGTGGAGGGCTCTGGAAACACCATATATTTT. Residues: CASSYSVEGSGNTIYF.

The V gene is TRBV11-1, the J gene TRBJ2-1; 10 nucleotides align to TRBD2. This CDR3 spans 15 amino acids. Germline values: CDR1 SGHAT, CDR2 FQDESV (reference sequence). V lost 1 base to trimming and J lost 8 bases; unmatched junction nucleotides: 5. CDR3 sequence (DNA): TGTGCCAGCAGCTTAGTTCTAGCGGGAGTGCATGAGCAGTTCTTC. The encoded protein is CASSLVLAGVHEQFF.

This clone was recorded only once. J is TRBJ1-2 and V is TRBV7-9; D might be TRBD1 (6 bases). Germline CDR1 SEHNR, CDR2 FQNEAQ (reference sequence). The CDR3 length is 15 residues. V was trimmed by 4 bases and J by 2 bases, leaving 14 bases between them. CDR3 protein: CASSSWTEANYGYTF. The DNA of the CDR3 is TGTGCCAGCAGCTCTTGGACAGAAGCGAACTATGGCTACACCTTC.

The J gene is TRBJ1-2, the V gene TRBV6-5, with D tentatively TRBD1 (6 bases). The germline CDR1 and CDR2 sequences are MNHEY and SVGAGI. V was shortened by 4 bases and J by 5 bases, with 14 bases between the two germline ends. The CDR3 is 14 amino acids. The CDR3 loop is CASSSTPQGYGYTF. The CDR3 DNA sequence: TGTGCCAGCAGTTCTACACCCCAGGGGTATGGCTACACCTTC.

The V and J genes are TRBV9 and TRBJ2-1; TRBD2 matches at 9 bases. Per the germline V gene, CDR1 is SGDLS and CDR2 is YYNGEE. The CDR3 spans 17 residues. Trimming took 0 bases from V and 4 from J; bases not matched to a gene: 8. CDR3 loop: CASSVAPTSGRYNEQFF. Written as DNA, the CDR3 is TGTGCCAGCAGCGTAGCCCCTACTAGCGGGCGATACAATGAGCAGTTCTTC.

This chain joins TRBV4-1 and TRBJ2-1; 9 nucleotides agree with TRBD2. The germline V gene has CDR1 MGHRA and CDR2 YSYEKL. With V trimmed by 4 bases and J by 4 bases, 5 bases remained unmatched. CDR3 length: 15 amino acids. The CDR3 nucleotides read TGCGCCAGCAGCCTAGCGGGAGACGTGTACAATGAGCAGTTCTTC. Translated: CASSLAGDVYNEQFF.

CDR3 coding DNA: TGTGCCAGTAGTATTACCACAGGTAGCTACGAGCAGTACTTC. Residues: CASSITTGSYEQYF. The chain uses TRBV19 and TRBJ2-7; weak D call: TRBD1 (5 bases). This CDR3 contains 14 residues. Germline CDR1 reads LNHDA; CDR2 reads SQIVND (reference sequence). V lost 3 bases and J lost 3, with 12 bases in between.

V gene TRBV7-2 combines with J gene TRBJ2-5, with 9 bases aligning to TRBD1. The V segment lost 6 bases and the J segment 4 bases; nucleotides outside the gene matches: 3. The V gene's germline CDR1 is SGHTA and CDR2 FQGNSA. This CDR3 comprises 13 residues. The CDR3 reads CASRQGARETQYF. The CDR3 DNA is TGTGCCAGCAGACAGGGGGCGCGAGAGACCCAGTACTTC.

The genes are TRBV5-1 and TRBJ1-2; D uncertain. The germline gives CDR1 SGHRS, CDR2 YFSETQ. The V gene lost 0 bases and the J gene lost 8 bases, with 17 bases spanning the gap. The CDR3 spans 15 residues. The DNA of the CDR3 is TGCGCCAGCAGCTTGGGGATTCGAGGTTCTACGGGCTACACCTTC. Protein product: CASSLGIRGSTGYTF.

J is TRBJ1-3 and V is TRBV6-2 or TRBV6-3; 8 nucleotides line up with TRBD1. CDR3 length equals 16 residues. CDR1 is MNHEY, CDR2 SVGEGT, per germline. V trimming: 2 bases; J trimming: 4 bases; junction bases outside the gene matches: 7. CDR3 residues: CASSYAGQAEGNTIYF. The CDR3 DNA reads as TGTGCCAGCAGTTACGCGGGACAGGCTGAGGGAAACACCATATATTTT.

The chain couples TRBV5-1 to TRBJ2-3, with D possibly TRBD2 on 6 matching bases. V was clipped by 1 base and J by 0 bases, with 9 bases between them. The CDR3 is 15 amino acids. The germline V gene encodes CDR1 SGHRS and CDR2 YFSETQ. Written as DNA, the CDR3 is TGCGCCAGCAGCTTGAGGGACTCCAGCACAGATACGCAGTATTTT. This codes for CASSLRDSSTDTQYF. The full variable domain, in which reference TRBV5-1 and TRBJ2-3 provide the parts outside the CDR3, is KAGVTQTPRYLIKTRGQQVTLSCSPISGHRSVSWYQQTPGQGLQFLFEYFSETQRNKGNFPGRFSGRQFSNSRSEMNVSTLELGDSALYLCASSLRDSSTDTQYFGPGTRLTVL.